The TCR beta chain under discussion was sequenced for a study of blood T cell repertoires in COVID-19. Study details: The origin of the acute and convalescent COVID-19 samples was the United States, Italy and Spain.

Participant-reported clinical history was the basis for cohort assignment. Two consecutive negative NP/OP PCR tests, clearance, or resolved symptoms defined Cohort 3 recovery. The CDR3 loop spans 12 amino acids. V was clipped by 10 bases and J by 3 bases, with 12 bases between them. CDR1 MDHEN and CDR2 SYDVKM come from the germline V gene. In the original processing: Estimated nucleated cell counts came from reference gene primer amplification. Using immunoSEQ multiplex PCR, the repertoire was profiled, and TCRdb retains in-frame clones only, with some absent. The V and J calls and clone size come from that table; D and trimming were worked out from the DNA. The sample lists roughly 500,000 clones, about nine tenths seen once, with approximately 8.3% in the top ten.

The sequence was collected from a woman aged 55-70 years who had recovered from COVID-19. The chain couples TRBV28 to TRBJ1-2, with D perhaps matching TRBD1 (6 bases). The specimen sequenced was PBMCs or T cells enriched from blood (not recorded which). The DNA of the CDR3 is TGTGCCACCTCGGACAGCCACTATGGCTACACCTTC. It encodes CATSDSHYGYTF.